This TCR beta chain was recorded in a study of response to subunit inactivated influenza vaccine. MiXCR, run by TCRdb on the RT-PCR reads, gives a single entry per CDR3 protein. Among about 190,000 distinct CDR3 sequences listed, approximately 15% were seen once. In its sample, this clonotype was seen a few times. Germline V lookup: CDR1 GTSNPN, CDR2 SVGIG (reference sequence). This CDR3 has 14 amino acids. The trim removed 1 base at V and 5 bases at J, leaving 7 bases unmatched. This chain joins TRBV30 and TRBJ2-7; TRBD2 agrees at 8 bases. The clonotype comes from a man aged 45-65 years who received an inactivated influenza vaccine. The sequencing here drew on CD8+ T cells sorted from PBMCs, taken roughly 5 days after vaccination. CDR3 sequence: CAWSAAGGEDEQYF. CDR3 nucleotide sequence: TGTGCCTGGAGTGCTGCGGGAGGAGAAGACGAGCAGTACTTC.